The clone carrying this TCR beta chain was counted at least ten times. One entry per CDR3 protein results from TCRdb running MiXCR on the 5' RACE reads. Of some 58,000 distinct CDR3 sequences in the sample, around 13% were seen once. The CDR3 contains 12 residues. Trimming cost V 1 base and J 5 bases; bases outside gene matches: 1. From germline, CDR1 is GTSNPN and CDR2 SVGIG (reference sequence). This entry comes from a study of early T cells in non-severe SARS-CoV-2 infection. The sample consisted of whole blood. The sequence derives from an adult who was a healthcare worker with PCR-confirmed SARS-CoV-2 infection or an uninfected control (not recorded which). The chain combines TRBV30 with TRBJ1-2, with TRBD1 matching 7 bases. CDR3 sequence: CAWSETGYGYTF. CDR3 bases: TGTGCCTGGAGTGAGACAGGGTATGGCTACACCTTC.